This TCR beta chain stems from a study of chronic HIV infection and antiretroviral therapy. Trimming left V 1 base short and J 5 bases short, with 11 bases between. The germline V gene has CDR1 PRHDT and CDR2 FYEKMQ (reference sequence). The CDR3 totals 14 residues. There are a few counts of this clonotype. TCRdb independently ran MiXCR on the 5' RACE reads; one entry per CDR3 protein. The table includes 40,000 to 50,000 distinct CDR3 sequences, under 20% detected once. The source material was peripheral blood. The origin of this receptor is an adult who had HIV and had not received antiretroviral therapy, or was an uninfected healthy control (not recorded which). V usage is TRBV13 and J usage is TRBJ1-2; possibly TRBD1 for D (5 bases). The CDR3 is CASSLESGIYGYTF. The CDR3 DNA follows: TGTGCCAGCAGCTTAGAATCAGGGATATATGGCTACACCTTC.